Reported below is one TCR beta chain. No cognate antigen has been identified for it. Base qualities are not recorded, but no much larger clone differs from it by a single base. Preparation of the library involved PCR. The instrument was an Illumina HiSeq 2500. To reduce PCR and sequencing biases, unique molecular identifiers were incorporated into the TCR beta cDNA libraries. Every 1 to 10 million input T cells yielded approximately 500,000 cDNA molecules, meaning each molecule approximated one T cell. Patient libraries were prepared and sequenced with the same protocol used for the earlier healthy control dataset. Samples belonging to the same batch were prepared together, multiplexed and sequenced on a shared HiSeq lane. From the authors' description of their analysis: MIGEC was used to process the raw barcoded reads, and molecular identifier groups with only a single read were discarded before consensus assembly and CDR3 extraction. VDJtools was used for post-analysis of the clonotype tables, with diversity normalized by down-sampling every dataset to the smallest sample size. In repertoire overlap clustering, CDR3 amino acid sequences, but not nucleotide sequences, were matched to correct batch-related cross-sample contamination. The public reads were reprocessed in TCRdb via fastp at Q25 and MiXCR, keeping in-frame beta chains. Rows matching on CDR3 protein sequence are summarized as one entry with the most common DNA and genes. TCRdb's processing, not the study's, gives the V and J calls here. This sample gives about 400,000 distinct CDR3 sequences in total; around 37% of them show up just once. The top ten constitute 10% to 15% of the sample.

These data belong to a study of post-analysis software for immune sequencing data (dated by TCRdb to about 2015). General notes on the study: Recorded disease courses included relapsing-remitting, secondary progressive and progressive-relapsing multiple sclerosis, with some patients lacking subtype annotation. A subset of samples was prepared in parallel using single-end sample barcoding, then pooled and co-amplified after Illumina adapter ligation. The patient repertoires were compared against 10 to 12 previously published healthy control repertoires obtained from donors aged 6 to 25 years. Results and caveats for the whole study, not just this receptor: Significantly lower normalized Chao1 diversity was found in multiple sclerosis patients than in controls, suggesting substantial peripheral T-cell clonal expansion. The control group was slightly older than the multiple sclerosis patient group. Direct clustering with F measure showed strong co-clustering of samples prepared in the same batch, prompting a batch-effect correction.

To demonstrate the VDJtools post-analysis software, TCR beta repertoires were profiled from the peripheral blood of more than ten young patients with multiple sclerosis. The multiple sclerosis patients were children and adolescents between roughly 6 and 17 years of age. The sequence was obtained from a girl aged 10 to 17 with multiple sclerosis. Input material: blood.

The DNA sequence is as follows: TGTGCCAGCATCCCTCTAGATGGGAACACAGATACGCAGTATTTT. Its coded protein is CASIPLDGNTDTQYF. The rearranged segments are TRBV28 and TRBJ2-3; the D gene is not confidently resolved. Trimming takes 7 bases from V and 2 bases from J, and the germline ends sit 16 bases apart. CDR1 is given as MDHEN and CDR2 as SYDVKM, both from the germline V gene. Taken from cysteine to phenylalanine, the CDR3 has 15 residues. Here the CDR3 DNA is all that survives: 45 bases in frame from base 1.